A single sample is the source of the 19 T cell receptor beta chains below, sequenced in a study of cytomegalovirus exposure and HLA in healthy donors. PCR amplification relied on 60 Vbeta primers (plus 13 Jbeta primers). Measured with immunoSEQ multiplex PCR; TCRdb has only the in-frame clones, and not every one. The table includes about 100,000 clones, 70% to 80% detected once. Sequencing was carried out using PBMCs. All receptors come from a female donor in good health and CMV-seropositive.

The chain has TRBV19 and TRBJ2-1; TRBD2 aligns across 8 bases. Germline CDR1 LNHDA, CDR2 SQIVND (reference sequence). CDR3 length: 15 residues. V lost 1 base and J lost 8; bases outside the gene matches: 7. This CDR3 is CASSIGAGTRDEQFF. The DNA of the CDR3 is TGTGCCAGTAGTATAGGCGCCGGGACTAGAGATGAGCAGTTCTTC.

The J gene is TRBJ2-5, the V gene TRBV5-1; D is uncertain. Between the trimmed V and J ends, which lost 1 base and 1 base, there was a span of 8 bases. The CDR3 consists of 14 residues. Germline V gene data show CDR1 as SGHRS and CDR2 as YFSETQ. The CDR3 spells CASSLRVPQETQYF. The CDR3 region has the DNA TGCGCCAGCAGCTTGCGCGTTCCCCAAGAGACCCAGTACTTC.

This rearrangement joins TRBV7-2 to TRBJ2-5; no definite D call. The CDR3 is 11 amino acids. Trimming stripped 5 bases from V and 2 bases from J, with 3 bases between. The germline V gene has CDR1 SGHTA and CDR2 FQGNSA. CDR3 sequence (DNA): TGTGCCAGCAGCCCTCAAGAGACCCAGTACTTC. Translating it yields CASSPQETQYF. Together with reference TRBV7-2 and TRBJ2-5, the CDR3 gives the full variable domain: GAGVSQSPSNKVTEKGKDVELRCDPISGHTALYWYRQSLGQGLEFLIYFQGNSAPDKSGLPSDRFSAERTGGSVSTLTIQRTQQEDSAVYLCASSPQETQYFGPGTRLLVL.

V is TRBV30 and J is TRBJ2-3, with 8 bases fitting TRBD2. V was pared by 6 bases and J by 2 bases, with 4 bases of the junction left unmatched. This CDR3 is 13 amino acids long. Per the germline V gene, CDR1 is GTSNPN and CDR2 is SVGIG (reference sequence). The CDR3 loop is CACPSGPTDTQYF. Here the CDR3 DNA reads TGTGCCTGCCCTAGCGGGCCCACAGATACGCAGTATTTT.

This clone appeared a single time. The V call is TRBV6-5, the J call TRBJ2-7; 7 bases are shared with TRBD2. The V gene end was trimmed by 5 bases and the J gene end by 1 base; junction bases not matched to a gene: 5. This CDR3 has 14 residues. Per germline, CDR1 MNHEY and CDR2 SVGAGI. For the CDR3, the DNA is TGTGCCAGCAGTCGCCAAGCGGGGTCCTACGAGCAGTACTTC. This encodes CASSRQAGSYEQYF.

The gene calls are TRBV5-4 and TRBJ2-3; unclear D gene. Trimming stripped 5 bases from V and 5 bases from J, with 9 bases between. The CDR3 is 12 residues long. Germline CDR1 SGHNT, CDR2 YYREEE (reference sequence). CDR3 sequence reads: CASRRDGDTQYF. As DNA, the CDR3 is TGTGCCAGCAGGCGTGATGGAGATACGCAGTATTTT.

J is TRBJ2-7 and V is TRBV28, with D possibly matching TRBD1 (6 bases). The length of the CDR3 is 17 residues. Germline V CDR1 and CDR2: MDHEN, SYDVKM. V shed 4 bases and J shed 4 bases, with 23 bases lying between them. CDR3 residues: CASSSEGVRQRKYEQYF. The CDR3 region has the DNA TGTGCCAGCAGTTCCGAGGGGGTGCGGCAGCGGAAATACGAGCAGTACTTC.

This sequence joins TRBV15 and TRBJ1-4, with 7 bases lining up with TRBD1. There are 13 residues in the CDR3. Germline CDR1 and CDR2: LNHNV and YYDKDF (reference sequence). The V gene end was trimmed by 1 base and the J gene end by 13 bases; junction bases not matched to a gene: 6. For the CDR3, the DNA is TGTGCCACCAGCAGAGGACAGGGTTTGGGACTGTTTTTT. It specifies CATSRGQGLGLFF. Drawing the rest from reference TRBV15 and TRBJ1-4, the complete variable domain is DAMVIQNPRYQVTQFGKPVTLSCSQTLNHNVMYWYQQKSSQAPKLLFHYYDKDFNNEADTPDNFQSRRPNTSFCFLDIRSPGLGDTAMYLCATSRGQGLGLFFGSGTQLSVL.

The V call is TRBV7-3, the J call TRBJ2-1; 9 bases are shared with TRBD2. The V gene's germline CDR1 is SGHTA and CDR2 FQGTGA. V trimming: 3 bases; J trimming: 5 bases; junction bases outside the gene matches: 8. This CDR3 region has 16 residues. CDR3 DNA sequence: TGTGCCAGCAGCTTTCCAGCGGGGGGTCGTAACAATGAGCAGTTCTTC. It translates to CASSFPAGGRNNEQFF.

V usage is TRBV9 and J usage is TRBJ2-3; weak D call: TRBD2 (6 bases). The V end was cut by 4 bases, the J end by 2 bases, with 17 bases between. Germline loops: CDR1 SGDLS, CDR2 YYNGEE. The CDR3 runs 16 residues. CDR3 sequence reads: CASSPSGTLNTDTQYF. The DNA for the CDR3 is TGTGCCAGCAGCCCTTCTGGGACTCTGAACACAGATACGCAGTATTTT.

CDR3 sequence: CASSQGQGPEKLFF. As DNA, the CDR3 is TGTGCCAGCAGCCAGGGACAGGGTCCTGAAAAACTGTTTTTT. The gene calls are TRBV13 and TRBJ1-4; 9 positions agree with TRBD1. Germline assignment: CDR1 PRHDT and CDR2 FYEKMQ (reference sequence). There are 14 residues in the CDR3. J was trimmed by 7 bases and V by 5 bases; bases with no gene match: 5.

This clone has only a few counts. The chain combines TRBV5-8 with TRBJ2-1, with 10 nucleotides matching TRBD2. V trimming: 3 bases; J trimming: 5 bases; junction bases outside the gene matches: 5. CDR3 size: 15 residues. Germline V CDR1 and CDR2: SGHTS, YDEGEE. The CDR3 region is CASSSGLASHNEQFF. CDR3 nucleotides: TGTGCCAGCAGCTCGGGACTAGCGTCCCACAATGAGCAGTTCTTC.

The chain carries TRBV9 and TRBJ2-3; no firm D call. CDR1 and CDR2 (germline): SGDLS, YYNGEE. V was pared by 4 bases and J by 0 bases, with 9 bases between. The CDR3 is 14 amino acids. The CDR3 sequence is CASSPGRSTDTQYF. CDR3 nucleotide sequence: TGTGCCAGCAGCCCAGGTCGGAGCACAGATACGCAGTATTTT.

This chain joins TRBV7-9 and TRBJ2-5; D is perhaps TRBD1 (6 bases). Trimming took off 5 bases at V and 5 bases at J, with 24 bases between the two ends. The germline V gene has CDR1 SEHNR and CDR2 FQNEAQ (reference sequence). The CDR3 length is 17 residues. In nucleotides, the CDR3 is TGTGCCAGCAGCCACCGACCTAACAGGGTTCCCCGGGAGACCCAGTACTTC. Translation: CASSHRPNRVPRETQYF.

The chain couples TRBV6-1 to TRBJ2-2; D is undetermined. The CDR3 extends over 15 amino acids. V was pared by 4 bases and J by 0 bases, with 9 bases between. CDR1 is MNHNS and CDR2 is SASEGT in the germline V gene. CDR3 amino acids: CASSVGRTNTGELFF. CDR3 DNA: TGTGCCAGCAGTGTAGGCAGGACGAACACCGGGGAGCTGTTTTTT.

V gene TRBV9 combines with J gene TRBJ1-2; no definite D call. The length of the CDR3 is 13 residues. Trimming took 1 base from V and 2 from J, leaving 6 bases between them. The germline V gene encodes CDR1 SGDLS and CDR2 YYNGEE. The CDR3 region is CASSVQQNYGYTF. CDR3 bases: TGTGCCAGCAGCGTACAACAGAACTATGGCTACACCTTC.

The chain employs TRBV9 and TRBJ2-1, with 7 bases lining up with TRBD2. V gave up 2 bases and J gave up 4 bases; unmatched junction bases: 6. The CDR3 extends over 15 amino acids. The germline gives CDR1 SGDLS, CDR2 YYNGEE. The CDR3 region has the DNA TGTGCCAGCAGCGTCTTAGCGGGCCTTTACAATGAGCAGTTCTTC. As protein: CASSVLAGLYNEQFF.

This clone has just a few counts. The chain couples TRBV5-5 to TRBJ1-5; 9 bases map to TRBD1. Germline trimming cut 3 bases from V and 4 bases from J; bases unmatched to any gene: 5. CDR1 and CDR2 from the germline V gene are SGHKS and YYEKEE (reference sequence). The CDR3 is made up of 15 amino acids. The DNA for the CDR3 is TGTGCCAGCAGCTGGGGACAGGGCCATAATCAGCCCCAGCATTTT. Translating it yields CASSWGQGHNQPQHF.

This clone appeared a few times. The chain uses TRBV5-1 and TRBJ1-4, with D maybe TRBD1 (6 bases). The CDR3 totals 16 residues. Germline assignment: CDR1 SGHRS and CDR2 YFSETQ. V lost 0 bases to trimming and J lost 2 bases, with 11 bases between them. The DNA for the CDR3 is TGCGCCAGCAGCTTGGGGGGGGGCCAGACTAATGAAAAACTGTTTTTT. Protein product: CASSLGGGQTNEKLFF. The whole variable domain, remainder taken from reference TRBV5-1 and TRBJ1-4, is KAGVTQTPRYLIKTRGQQVTLSCSPISGHRSVSWYQQTPGQGLQFLFEYFSETQRNKGNFPGRFSGRQFSNSRSEMNVSTLELGDSALYLCASSLGGGQTNEKLFFGSGTQLSVL.